These 8 T cell receptor beta chains originate from one sample sequenced in a study of tumor and adjacent non-tumor tissue in lung cancer. The library came from three nested PCR rounds adapted from ARM-PCR protocols. TCRdb called the multiplex PCR reads again in MiXCR, with one record for every CDR3 protein. This sample has 75,000 to 95,000 distinct CDR3 sequences, with more than 75% found just once. RNA was extracted from bulk tissue without any cell sorting. Distant lung tissue was collected more than 3 cm away from the tumor edge. Source material: distant non-tumor lung tissue. Receptor source: a woman aged 50 to 65 with non-small cell lung cancer.

Turning to this clonotype: This may come from a read error, since a much larger clone is one base off. V is TRBV20-1 and J is TRBJ1-5; tentative D call: TRBD1 (5 bases). Germline loops: CDR1 DFQATT, CDR2 SNEGSKA (reference sequence). The CDR3 is made up of 14 amino acids. The CDR3 sequence: CSAPGGGEHHPQHF. The CDR3 nucleotides read TGCAGTGCCCCCGGGGGAGGGGAACATCATCCCCAGCATTTT.

This clonotype was detected only a few times. This CDR3 fails to terminate in the conserved phenylalanine or tryptophan, so it likely reflects a read error. In DNA form, the CDR3 reads TGTGCCAGCAGCCTAGGACTGGCGGGGCCACAAGGGACCCAGTACTCC. It translates to CASSLGLAGPQGTQYS. V and J are TRBV13 and TRBJ2-5, with D possibly being TRBD2 (6 bases). Germline CDR1 and CDR2: PRHDT and FYEKMQ (reference sequence). The length of the CDR3 is 16 residues.

The V gene is TRBV6-2 or TRBV6-3, the J gene TRBJ2-3, with D uncertain. V lost 4 bases and J lost 5, with 13 bases in between. The CDR3 is 14 amino acids. Per the germline V gene, CDR1 is MNHEY and CDR2 is SVGEGT. The CDR3 nucleotides read TGTGCCAGCAGTTTCTCGATGTCTGTAGATACGCAGTATTTT. Residues: CASSFSMSVDTQYF.

In the case of this clonotype: At one of its ends the junction is not consistent with the germline gene, which may arise from a read error. This chain connects TRBV6-1 to TRBJ1-2; TRBD1 might be the D (6 bases). CDR1 and CDR2 (germline): MNHNS, SASEGT. The CDR3 is 15 amino acids. DNA for the CDR3: TGTTCCAGCAGGCTAGGGCGGGGGGCCGGCTATGGCTACACCTTC. Its translation: CSSRLGRGAGYGYTF.

On this clonotype: It is likely a read error, because the conserved phenylalanine at the end of the CDR3 is missing. V gene TRBV28 combines with J gene TRBJ2-5; a weak D match, TRBD1 (5 bases). The CDR3 consists of 15 residues. Trimming took 8 bases from V and 6 from J, leaving 22 bases between them. The V gene's germline CDR1 is MDHEN and CDR2 SYDVKM. The CDR3 coding sequence is TGTGCCAGCGGCCCCGATGGGGCAGGGTCGCAGACCCAGTACTCC. This encodes CASGPDGAGSQTQYS.

A remark on this clonotype: An end of the junction does not agree with germline; a read error may underlie this. The chain couples TRBV28 to TRBJ1-2, with a weak D call TRBD1 (6 bases). The CDR3 contains 16 residues. CDR1 is MDHEN, CDR2 SYDVKM, per germline. The CDR3 sequence: CASIPYKGGANYGYTF. Written as DNA, the CDR3 is TGTGCCAGCATTCCTTACAAGGGGGGGGCTAACTATGGGTACACCTTC.

For this clonotype: Since the CDR3 does not end with the conserved phenylalanine or tryptophan, this likely comes from a read error. This chain's CDR3 is CSARDALAGETGELFP. CDR3 DNA: TGCAGTGCTAGAGATGCACTAGCGGGAGAGACCGGGGAGCTGTTTCCT. The genes are TRBV20-1 and TRBJ2-2, with 11 bases that match TRBD2. CDR3 size: 16 residues. Germline CDR1 DFQATT, CDR2 SNEGSKA (reference sequence). After removal of 0 bases from V and 5 bases from J, the junction contained 5 bases not matched to a gene.

On this clonotype itself: Sequence at one end of the junction differs from germline and may be a read error. The gene calls are TRBV5-4 and TRBJ1-4, with D possibly matching TRBD1 (6 bases). CDR3 length: 14 residues. CDR1 and CDR2 (germline): SGHNT, YYREEE (reference sequence). The CDR3 DNA reads TGTGTCAGCAGCTTGGATAGGGGGAGTGAAATACTGTTTTTT. Translating gives CVSSLDRGSEILFF. Full variable domain (outside the CDR3, taken from reference TRBV5-4 and TRBJ1-4): ETGVTQSPTHLIKTRGQQVTLRCSSQSGHNTVSWYQQALGQGPQFIFQYYREEENGRGNFPPRFSGLQFPNYSSELNVNALELDDSALYLCVSSLDRGSEILFFGSGTQLSVL.